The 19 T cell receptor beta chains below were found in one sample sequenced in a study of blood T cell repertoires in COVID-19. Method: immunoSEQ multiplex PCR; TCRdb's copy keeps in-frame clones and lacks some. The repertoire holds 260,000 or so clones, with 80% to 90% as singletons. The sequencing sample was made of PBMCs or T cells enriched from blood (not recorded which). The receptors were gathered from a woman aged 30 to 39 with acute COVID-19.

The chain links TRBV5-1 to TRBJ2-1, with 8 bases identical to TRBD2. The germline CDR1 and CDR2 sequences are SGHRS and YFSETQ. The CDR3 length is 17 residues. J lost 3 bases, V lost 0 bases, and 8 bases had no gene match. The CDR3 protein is CASSLAGRAGDYNEQFF. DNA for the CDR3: TGCGCCAGCAGCTTGGCCGGGCGAGCGGGGGACTACAATGAGCAGTTCTTC. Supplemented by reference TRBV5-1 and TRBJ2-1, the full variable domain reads KAGVTQTPRYLIKTRGQQVTLSCSPISGHRSVSWYQQTPGQGLQFLFEYFSETQRNKGNFPGRFSGRQFSNSRSEMNVSTLELGDSALYLCASSLAGRAGDYNEQFFGPGTRLTVL.

The CDR3 coding sequence is TGTGCCAGCAGCCCGCGGGCAGGGGATAATTCACCCCTCCACTTT. Protein: CASSPRAGDNSPLHF. The chain joins TRBV14 to TRBJ1-6, with TRBD1 as a possible D gene (6 bases). CDR1 SGHDN and CDR2 FVKESK come from the germline V gene. V was clipped by 4 bases and J by 5 bases, with 12 bases between them. This CDR3 is 15 amino acids long.

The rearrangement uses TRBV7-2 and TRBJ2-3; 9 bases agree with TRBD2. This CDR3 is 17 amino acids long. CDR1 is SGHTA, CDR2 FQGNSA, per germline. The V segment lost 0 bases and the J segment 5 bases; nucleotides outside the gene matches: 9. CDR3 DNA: TGTGCCAGCAGCTTAGCGCCGCCGCGGGGGGGCAGAGATACGCAGTATTTT. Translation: CASSLAPPRGGRDTQYF.

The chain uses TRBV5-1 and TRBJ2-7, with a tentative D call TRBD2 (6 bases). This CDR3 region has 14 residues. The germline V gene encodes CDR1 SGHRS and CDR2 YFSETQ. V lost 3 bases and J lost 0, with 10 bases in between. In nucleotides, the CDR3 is TGCGCCAGCAGCTCGGGAGTAAGCTCCTACGAGCAGTACTTC. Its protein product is CASSSGVSSYEQYF.

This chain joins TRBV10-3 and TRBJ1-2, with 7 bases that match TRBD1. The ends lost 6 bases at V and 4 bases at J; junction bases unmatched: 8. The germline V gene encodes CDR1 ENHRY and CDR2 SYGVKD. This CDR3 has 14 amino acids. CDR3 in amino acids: CAIRGDRISYGYTF. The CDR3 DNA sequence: TGTGCCATCAGGGGGGACAGAATTAGCTATGGCTACACCTTC.

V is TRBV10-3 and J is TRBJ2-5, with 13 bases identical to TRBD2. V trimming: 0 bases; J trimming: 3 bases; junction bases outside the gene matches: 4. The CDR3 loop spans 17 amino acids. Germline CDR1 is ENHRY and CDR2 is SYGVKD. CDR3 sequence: CAISESRLAGGEETQYF. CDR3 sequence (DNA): TGTGCCATCAGTGAGTCAAGACTAGCGGGGGGTGAAGAGACCCAGTACTTC.

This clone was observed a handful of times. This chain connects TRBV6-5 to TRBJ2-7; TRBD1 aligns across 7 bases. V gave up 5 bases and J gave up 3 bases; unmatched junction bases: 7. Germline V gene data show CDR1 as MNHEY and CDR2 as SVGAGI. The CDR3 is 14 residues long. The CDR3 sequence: CASSPRDRFYEQYF. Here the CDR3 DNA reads TGTGCCAGCAGTCCCAGGGACAGATTCTACGAGCAGTACTTC.

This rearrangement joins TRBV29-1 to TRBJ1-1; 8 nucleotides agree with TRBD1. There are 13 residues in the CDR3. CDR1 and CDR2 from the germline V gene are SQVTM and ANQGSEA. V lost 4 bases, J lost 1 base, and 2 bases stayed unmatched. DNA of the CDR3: TGCAGCGTTGGGGACAGGCGGAACACTGAAGCTTTCTTT. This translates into CSVGDRRNTEAFF.

CDR3 sequence reads: CASSLDLGRNEKLFF. The CDR3 nucleotides read TGTGCCAGCAGCTTAGATCTGGGGAGGAACGAAAAACTGTTTTTT. The J gene is TRBJ1-4, the V gene TRBV7-2; D gene uncertain. The CDR3 length is 15 residues. Trimming cost V 1 base and J 8 bases, with 14 bases left between them. Germline V gene sequence: CDR1 SGHTA, CDR2 FQGNSA.

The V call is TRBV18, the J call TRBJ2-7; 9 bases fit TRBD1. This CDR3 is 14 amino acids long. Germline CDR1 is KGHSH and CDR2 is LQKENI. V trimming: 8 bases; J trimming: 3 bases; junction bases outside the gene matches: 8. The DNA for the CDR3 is TGTGCCAGCACCTCGGGACAGGGCTACTACGAGCAGTACTTC. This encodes CASTSGQGYYEQYF.

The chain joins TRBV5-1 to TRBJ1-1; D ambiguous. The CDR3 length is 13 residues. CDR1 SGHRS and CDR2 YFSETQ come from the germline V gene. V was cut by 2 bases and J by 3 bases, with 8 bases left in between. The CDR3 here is CASSFEGDTEAFF. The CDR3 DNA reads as TGCGCCAGCAGCTTCGAGGGAGACACTGAAGCTTTCTTT.

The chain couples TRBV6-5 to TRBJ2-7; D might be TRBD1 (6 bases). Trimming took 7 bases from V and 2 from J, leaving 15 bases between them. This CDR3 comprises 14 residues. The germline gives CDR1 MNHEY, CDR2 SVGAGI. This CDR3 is CASIRGQLAYEQYF. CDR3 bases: TGTGCCAGCATAAGAGGACAGCTAGCCTACGAGCAGTACTTC.

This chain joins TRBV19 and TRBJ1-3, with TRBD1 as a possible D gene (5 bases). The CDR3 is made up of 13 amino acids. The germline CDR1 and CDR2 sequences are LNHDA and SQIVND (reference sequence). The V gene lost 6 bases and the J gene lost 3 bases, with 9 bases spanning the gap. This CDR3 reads CASRRRGGNTIYF. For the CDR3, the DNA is TGTGCCAGTAGAAGAAGGGGTGGAAACACCATATATTTT. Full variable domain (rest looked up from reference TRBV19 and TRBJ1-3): DGGITQSPKYLFRKEGQNVTLSCEQNLNHDAMYWYRQDPGQGLRLIYYSQIVNDFQKGDIAEGYSVSREKKESFPLTVTSAQKNPTAFYLCASRRRGGNTIYFGEGSWLTVV.

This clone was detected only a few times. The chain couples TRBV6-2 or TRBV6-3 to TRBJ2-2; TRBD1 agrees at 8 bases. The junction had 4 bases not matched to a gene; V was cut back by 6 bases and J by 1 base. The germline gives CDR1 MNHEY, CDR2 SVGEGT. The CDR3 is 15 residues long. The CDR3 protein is CASSHGQGNTGELFF. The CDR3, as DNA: TGTGCCAGCAGCCACGGACAGGGGAACACCGGGGAGCTGTTTTTT.

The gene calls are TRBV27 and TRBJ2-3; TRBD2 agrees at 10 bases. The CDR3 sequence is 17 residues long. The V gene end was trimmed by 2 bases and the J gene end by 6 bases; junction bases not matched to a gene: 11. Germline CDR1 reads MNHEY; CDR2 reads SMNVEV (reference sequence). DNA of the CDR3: TGTGCCAGCAGTTTAAGTGGGAGCGGGGGGGCCACGGATACGCAGTATTTT. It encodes CASSLSGSGGATDTQYF.

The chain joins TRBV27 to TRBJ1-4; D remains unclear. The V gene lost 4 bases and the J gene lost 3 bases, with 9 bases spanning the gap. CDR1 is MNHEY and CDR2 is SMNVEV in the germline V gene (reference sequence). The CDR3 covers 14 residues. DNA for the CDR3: TGTGCCAGCAGTTCGGCAGGTTCTAATGAAAAACTGTTTTTT. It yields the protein CASSSAGSNEKLFF.

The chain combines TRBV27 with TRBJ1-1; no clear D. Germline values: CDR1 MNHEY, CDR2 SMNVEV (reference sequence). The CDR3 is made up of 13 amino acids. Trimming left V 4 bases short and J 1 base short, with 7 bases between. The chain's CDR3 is CASSYLANTEAFF. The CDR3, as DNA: TGTGCCAGCAGTTATCTGGCGAACACTGAAGCTTTCTTT.

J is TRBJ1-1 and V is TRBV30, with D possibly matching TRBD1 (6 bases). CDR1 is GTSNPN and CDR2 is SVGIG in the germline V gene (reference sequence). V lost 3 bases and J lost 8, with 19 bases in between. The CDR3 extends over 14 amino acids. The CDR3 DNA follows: TGTGCCTGGAGCTCAGTCCCCAGGCAGGGGGAAGCTTTCTTT. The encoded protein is CAWSSVPRQGEAFF.

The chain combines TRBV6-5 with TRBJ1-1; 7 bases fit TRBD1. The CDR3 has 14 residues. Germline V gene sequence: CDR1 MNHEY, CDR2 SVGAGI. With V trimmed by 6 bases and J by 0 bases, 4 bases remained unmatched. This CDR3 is CASRRDSMNTEAFF. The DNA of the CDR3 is TGTGCCAGCAGACGGGACAGCATGAACACTGAAGCTTTCTTT.